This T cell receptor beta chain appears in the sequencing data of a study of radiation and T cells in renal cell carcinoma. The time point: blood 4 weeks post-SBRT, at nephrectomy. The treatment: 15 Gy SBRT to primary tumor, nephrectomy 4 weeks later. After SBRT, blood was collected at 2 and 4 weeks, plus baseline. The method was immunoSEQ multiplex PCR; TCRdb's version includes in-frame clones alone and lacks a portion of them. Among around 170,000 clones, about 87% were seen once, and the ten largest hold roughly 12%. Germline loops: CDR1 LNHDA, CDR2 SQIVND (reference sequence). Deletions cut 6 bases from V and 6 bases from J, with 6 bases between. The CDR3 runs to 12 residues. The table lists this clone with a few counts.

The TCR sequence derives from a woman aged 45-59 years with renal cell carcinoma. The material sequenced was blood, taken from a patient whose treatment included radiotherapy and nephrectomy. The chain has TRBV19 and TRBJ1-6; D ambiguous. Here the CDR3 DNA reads TGTGCCAGTAGGTTTGGTAATTCACCCCTCCACTTT. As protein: CASRFGNSPLHF.